The source of this TCR beta chain is a study of OX40 agonist ivuxolimab in advanced cancers. For the study at large: Patient treatment consisted of intravenous ivuxolimab administration every 2 weeks at 0.01 to 10 mg/kg. Study-level findings and limits: Clonal expansion was among the lowest in partial responders at 0.1-3.0 mg/kg, especially CD8+. More expanded clones were seen, on average, in CD8+ T cells than in CD4+.

Here immunoSEQ multiplex PCR was the method, and the copy in TCRdb shows in-frame clones only, minus some. The sample comprises approximately 69,000 clones, around 82% of which are singletons, and approximately 8.7% rests with the top ten. Germline-derived CDR1 and CDR2 are SGHTA and FQGNSA. V dropped 3 bases and J dropped 3 bases, with 15 bases sitting between them. The CDR3 covers 15 residues. With respect to this clone: The antigen remains unidentified.

The V call is TRBV7-2, the J call TRBJ2-7; D remains unclear. Sequenced here: CD4+ or CD8+ T cells sorted from blood, sampled in a trial of the OX40 agonist ivuxolimab. This TCR was recovered from an adult with an advanced solid tumor such as melanoma, head and neck, liver or kidney cancer. The CDR3 spells CASSFRVQDRYEQYF. The CDR3 DNA reads as TGTGCCAGCAGCTTTAGGGTCCAGGACCGCTACGAGCAGTACTTC. Drawing the rest from reference TRBV7-2 and TRBJ2-7, the complete variable domain is GAGVSQSPSNKVTEKGKDVELRCDPISGHTALYWYRQSLGQGLEFLIYFQGNSAPDKSGLPSDRFSAERTGGSVSTLTIQRTQQEDSAVYLCASSFRVQDRYEQYFGPGTRLTVT.